The 6 T cell receptor beta chains reported below all come from one sample, sequenced in a study of cytomegalovirus exposure and HLA in healthy donors. With 60 Vbeta and 13 Jbeta primers, the PCR was carried out. The assay was immunoSEQ multiplex PCR, and TCRdb's table has in-frame clones only and misses some. Among around 190,000 clones listed, 65% to 80% were seen once. The sample taken for sequencing was PBMCs. The receptors here all came from a man aged 30 to 39 in good health and CMV-seropositive.

The genes are TRBV27 and TRBJ1-6; 7 bases fit TRBD1. CDR3 size: 15 residues. The junction had 3 bases not matched to a gene; V was cut back by 6 bases and J by 1 base. Per germline, CDR1 MNHEY and CDR2 SMNVEV (reference sequence). In DNA form, the CDR3 reads TGTGCCAGCAGGTCACAGGGGTCCTATAATTCACCCCTCCACTTT. Translated, it gives CASRSQGSYNSPLHF.

The rearrangement links TRBV19 to TRBJ1-1; D unclear. V was shortened by 3 bases and J by 1 base, with 6 bases between the two germline ends. Germline lookup yields CDR1 LNHDA and CDR2 SQIVND (reference sequence). The CDR3 totals 13 residues. In nucleotides, the CDR3 is TGTGCCAGTAGTATCCCCCGGAACACTGAAGCTTTCTTT. Translating gives CASSIPRNTEAFF.

The chain links TRBV5-1 to TRBJ2-7; 11 nucleotides align to TRBD1. J lost 6 bases, V lost 0 bases, and 5 bases had no gene match. CDR1 SGHRS and CDR2 YFSETQ come from the germline V gene. The CDR3 is made up of 15 amino acids. The CDR3 coding sequence is TGCGCCAGCAGCTTGGGGACAGGGGGCTCTGCCGAGCAGTACTTC. This gives the protein CASSLGTGGSAEQYF.

This chain connects TRBV6-1 to TRBJ2-7, with D perhaps matching TRBD2 (5 bases). The V gene's germline CDR1 is MNHNS and CDR2 SASEGT. The V end lost 7 bases, the J end lost 4 bases, and 14 bases lay between the germline ends. The CDR3 extends over 13 amino acids. The CDR3: CASTGGWLYEQYF. The CDR3, as DNA: TGTGCCAGCACCGGAGGATGGTTGTACGAGCAGTACTTC.

This clone was counted once. As DNA, the CDR3 is TGTGCCAGCAGTTTAGGCAGCCCGGGGTATCAGCCCCAGCATTTT. Protein: CASSLGSPGYQPQHF. The V call is TRBV27, the J call TRBJ1-5, with D uncertain. With 2 bases removed from V and 5 bases from J, the gap between germline ends came to 13 bases. This CDR3 is built from 15 residues. Germline V CDR1 and CDR2: MNHEY, SMNVEV (reference sequence).

The chain is built from TRBV29-1 and TRBJ1-5; 7 nucleotides match TRBD1. V was clipped by 6 bases and J by 6 bases; unmatched bases: 8. This CDR3 contains 13 residues. The V gene's germline CDR1 is SQVTM and CDR2 ANQGSEA. CDR3 in DNA: TGCAGCGTCCGGTTACAGGGGAGTCAGCCCCAGCATTTT. It translates to CSVRLQGSQPQHF.